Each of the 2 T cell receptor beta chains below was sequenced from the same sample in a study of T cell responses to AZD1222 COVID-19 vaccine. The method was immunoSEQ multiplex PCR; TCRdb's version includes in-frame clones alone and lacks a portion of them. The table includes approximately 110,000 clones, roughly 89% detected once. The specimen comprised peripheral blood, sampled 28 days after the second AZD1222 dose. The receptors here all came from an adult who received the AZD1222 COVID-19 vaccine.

The DNA for the CDR3 is TGTGCCACCAGCAGAGATGTGACTAGCGGGAGTGCCGCTACGCAGTATTTT. Its protein product is CATSRDVTSGSAATQYF. The J gene is TRBJ2-3, the V gene TRBV15, with 12 bases identical to TRBD2. Germline-derived CDR1 and CDR2 are LNHNV and YYDKDF (reference sequence). V was pared by 0 bases and J by 8 bases, with 9 bases of the junction left unmatched. The CDR3 extends over 17 amino acids.

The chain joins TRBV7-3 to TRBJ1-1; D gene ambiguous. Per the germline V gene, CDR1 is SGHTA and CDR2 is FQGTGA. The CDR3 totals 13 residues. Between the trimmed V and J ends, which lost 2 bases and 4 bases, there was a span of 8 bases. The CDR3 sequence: CASSLQVTTEAFF. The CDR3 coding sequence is TGTGCCAGCAGCTTACAGGTTACCACTGAAGCTTTCTTT.